Below are 9 T cell receptor beta chains sequenced from a single sample in a study of T cell changes during pregnancy in multiple sclerosis. Method: immunoSEQ multiplex PCR; TCRdb's copy keeps in-frame clones and lacks some. Of 50,000 to 75,000 clones in the sample, more than 75% were seen once. The sample was peripheral blood, taken in the first trimester of pregnancy. These receptors were collected from a female donor in good health, enrolled as a control in a pregnancy study.

This chain uses TRBV6-1 with TRBJ1-3; D might be TRBD1 (5 bases). From germline, CDR1 is MNHNS and CDR2 SASEGT. Trimming left V 6 bases short and J 0 bases short, with 12 bases between. The CDR3 length is 15 residues. CDR3 protein: CASRFPGFSGNTIYF. The CDR3, as DNA: TGTGCCAGCAGGTTTCCAGGGTTCTCTGGAAACACCATATATTTT.

This chain uses TRBV5-6 with TRBJ1-1, with D uncertain. The germline V gene has CDR1 SGHDT and CDR2 YYEEEE. V shed 6 bases and J shed 3 bases, with 15 bases lying between them. The CDR3 sequence is 14 residues long. CDR3 in amino acids: CASISGDLDTEAFF. CDR3 DNA: TGTGCCAGCATCTCCGGAGACCTGGACACTGAAGCTTTCTTT.

Only a few counts were recorded for this clone. The rearrangement joins TRBV7-3 to TRBJ2-1; D may be TRBD2 (5 bases). The CDR3 runs 14 residues. Germline V gene lookup returns CDR1 SGHTA and CDR2 FQGTGA. V lost 5 bases and J lost 10, with 18 bases in between. In DNA form, the CDR3 reads TGTGCCAGCAGCCCCGGACTTAGTTTCCCGGAGCAGTTCTTC. This translates into CASSPGLSFPEQFF.

The J gene is TRBJ2-5, the V gene TRBV4-1; 7 bases line up with TRBD1. V shed 0 bases, J shed 5 bases, and the junction held 3 bases outside the gene matches. The CDR3 loop spans 14 amino acids. Germline-derived CDR1 and CDR2 are MGHRA and YSYEKL. In nucleotides, the CDR3 is TGCGCCAGCAGCCAAGAAAGGGGACAGGAGACCCAGTACTTC. Translation: CASSQERGQETQYF.

The chain is built from TRBV4-1 and TRBJ2-7; perhaps TRBD1 as D (6 bases). Trimming pared 1 base from V and 5 bases from J, leaving 12 bases between. CDR3 length: 14 residues. Germline V gene lookup returns CDR1 MGHRA and CDR2 YSYEKL. CDR3 region: CASSQGQGIDEQYF. The DNA of the CDR3 is TGCGCCAGCAGCCAAGGGCAGGGGATCGACGAGCAGTACTTC.

This clone was counted many times. Here the CDR3 DNA reads TGTGCCAGCAGTGACGGGACAGGGAACACCGGGGAGCTGTTTTTT. Translation gives CASSDGTGNTGELFF. This chain connects TRBV6-4 to TRBJ2-2; 8 bases are shared with TRBD1. Germline CDR1 and CDR2: MRHNA and SNTAGT. The V and J ends lost 2 bases and 1 base, in that order; junction bases with no gene match: 0. The CDR3 is 15 amino acids.

The chain links TRBV11-2 to TRBJ1-2; D perhaps matches TRBD1 (6 bases). Trimming left V 0 bases short and J 7 bases short, with 15 bases between. CDR1 is SGHAT and CDR2 is FQNNGV in the germline V gene. The CDR3 loop spans 15 amino acids. Here the CDR3 reads CASSLDTGGGSGYTF. In DNA form, the CDR3 reads TGTGCCAGCAGCTTAGACACGGGGGGCGGCAGTGGCTACACCTTC.

The chain uses TRBV7-2 and TRBJ2-1, with 9 positions matching TRBD2. This CDR3 comprises 17 residues. CDR1 and CDR2 from the germline V gene are SGHTA and FQGNSA. V lost 1 base and J lost 0; bases outside the gene matches: 4. The CDR3 reads CASSLGSGGYSYNEQFF. The CDR3 DNA sequence: TGTGCCAGCAGCTTAGGTAGCGGGGGATACTCCTACAATGAGCAGTTCTTC.

The rearrangement uses TRBV7-9 and TRBJ1-1; D is possibly TRBD1 (5 bases). This CDR3 spans 13 amino acids. V lost 6 bases, J lost 8 bases, and 16 bases lay in between. Germline V gene lookup returns CDR1 SEHNR and CDR2 FQNEAQ (reference sequence). CDR3: CASRPSGQPEAFF. Here the CDR3 DNA reads TGTGCCAGCAGGCCATCAGGGCAGCCAGAAGCTTTCTTT.